This record concerns one T cell receptor (beta chain) sequence. The data originate from a study of blood T cell repertoires in COVID-19. In the study overall: Sample material is recorded as cDNA or gDNA derived from T cells, B-cell-depleted T cells, or PBMCs.

Sequenced by immunoSEQ multiplex PCR; TCRdb stores in-frame clones only, minus some. The table shows around 230,000 clones, with roughly four fifths occurring only once. The CDR3 has 15 residues. CDR1 and CDR2 from the germline V gene are LNHDA and SQIVND (reference sequence). V lost 4 bases and J lost 12; bases outside the gene matches: 12. The TCR sequence derives from a man aged 35 to 55 who had recovered from COVID-19. This sequence joins TRBV19 and TRBJ1-6; 7 bases map to TRBD1. Sequencing input: PBMCs or T cells enriched from blood (not recorded which). The CDR3 DNA sequence: TGTGCCAGTAGTACACCCGGGACAGCCCTCTTACCCCTCCACTTT. Protein sequence: CASSTPGTALLPLHF.